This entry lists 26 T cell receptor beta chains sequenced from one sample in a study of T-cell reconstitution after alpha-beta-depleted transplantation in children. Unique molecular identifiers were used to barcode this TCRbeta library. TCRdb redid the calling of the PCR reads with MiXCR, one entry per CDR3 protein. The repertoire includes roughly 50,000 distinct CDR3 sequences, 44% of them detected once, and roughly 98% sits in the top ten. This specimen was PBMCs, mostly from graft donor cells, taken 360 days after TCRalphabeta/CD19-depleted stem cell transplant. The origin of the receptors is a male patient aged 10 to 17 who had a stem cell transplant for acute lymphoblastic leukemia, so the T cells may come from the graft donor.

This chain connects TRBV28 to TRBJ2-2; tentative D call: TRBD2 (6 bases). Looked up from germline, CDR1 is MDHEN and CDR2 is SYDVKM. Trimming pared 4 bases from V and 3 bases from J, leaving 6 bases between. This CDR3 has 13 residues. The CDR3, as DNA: TGTGCCAGCAGTTGGGGGGACACCGGGGAGCTGTTTTTT. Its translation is CASSWGDTGELFF. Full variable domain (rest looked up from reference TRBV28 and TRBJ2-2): DVKVTQSSRYLVKRTGEKVFLECVQDMDHENMFWYRQDPGLGLRLIYFSYDVKMKEKGDIPEGYSVSREKKERFSLILESASTNQTSMYLCASSWGDTGELFFGEGSRLTVL.

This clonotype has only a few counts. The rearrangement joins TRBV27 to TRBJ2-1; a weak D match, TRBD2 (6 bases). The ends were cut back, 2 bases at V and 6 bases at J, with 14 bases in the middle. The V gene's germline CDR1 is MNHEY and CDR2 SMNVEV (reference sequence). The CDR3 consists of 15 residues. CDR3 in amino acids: CASSLIREHVNEQFF. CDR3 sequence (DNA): TGTGCCAGCAGTTTAATACGGGAGCACGTCAATGAGCAGTTCTTC.

The CDR3 DNA sequence: TGTGCCAGCAGCTCCCCTGGGCAGGGGGCTCCCTACGAGCAGTACTTC. It yields the protein CASSSPGQGAPYEQYF. The gene calls are TRBV13 and TRBJ2-7; 8 positions agree with TRBD1. This CDR3 has 16 amino acids. Germline V gene data show CDR1 as PRHDT and CDR2 as FYEKMQ (reference sequence). The V segment lost 4 bases and the J segment 2 bases; nucleotides outside the gene matches: 10.

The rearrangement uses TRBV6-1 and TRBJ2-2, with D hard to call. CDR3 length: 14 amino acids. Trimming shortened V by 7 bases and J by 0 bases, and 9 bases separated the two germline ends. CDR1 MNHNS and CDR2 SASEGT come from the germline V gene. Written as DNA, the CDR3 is TGTGCCAGCAAACTGGGCGCGAACACCGGGGAGCTGTTTTTT. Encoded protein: CASKLGANTGELFF.

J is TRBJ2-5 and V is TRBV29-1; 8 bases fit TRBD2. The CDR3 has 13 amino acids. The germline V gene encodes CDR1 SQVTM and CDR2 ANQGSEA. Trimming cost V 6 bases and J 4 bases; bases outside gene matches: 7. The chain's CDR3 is CSVSPGLGETQYF. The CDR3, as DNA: TGCAGCGTCTCACCGGGACTAGGAGAGACCCAGTACTTC.

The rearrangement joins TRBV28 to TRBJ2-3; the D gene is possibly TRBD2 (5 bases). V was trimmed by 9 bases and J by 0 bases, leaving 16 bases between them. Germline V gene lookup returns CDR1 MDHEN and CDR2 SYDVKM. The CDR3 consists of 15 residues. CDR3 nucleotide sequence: TGTGCCAGTACCCCCGTTGACTATAGCACAGATACGCAGTATTTT. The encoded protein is CASTPVDYSTDTQYF.

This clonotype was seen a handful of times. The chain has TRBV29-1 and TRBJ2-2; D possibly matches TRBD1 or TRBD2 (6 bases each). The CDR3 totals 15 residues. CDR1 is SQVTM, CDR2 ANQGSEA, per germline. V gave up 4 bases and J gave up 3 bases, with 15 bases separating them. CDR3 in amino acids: CSVAWRDMYTGELFF. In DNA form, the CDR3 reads TGCAGCGTTGCGTGGCGGGACATGTACACCGGGGAGCTGTTTTTT.

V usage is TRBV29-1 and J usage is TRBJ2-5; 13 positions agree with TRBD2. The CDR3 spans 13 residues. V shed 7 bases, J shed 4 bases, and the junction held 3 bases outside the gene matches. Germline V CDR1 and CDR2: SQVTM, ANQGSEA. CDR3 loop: CSARLAGGETQYF. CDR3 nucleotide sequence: TGCAGCGCAAGACTAGCGGGAGGAGAGACCCAGTACTTC. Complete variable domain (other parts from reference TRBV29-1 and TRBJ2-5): SAVISQKPSRDICQRGTSLTIQCQVDSQVTMMFWYRQQPGQSLTLIATANQGSEATYESGFVIDKFPISRPNLTFSTLTVSNMSPEDSSIYLCSARLAGGETQYFGPGTRLLVL.

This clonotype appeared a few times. The CDR3 spells CASSPGGGNQPQHF. DNA for the CDR3: TGTGCCAGCAGCCCAGGGGGGGGCAATCAGCCCCAGCATTTT. This chain connects TRBV7-9 to TRBJ1-5; 7 bases agree with TRBD1. Germline lookup yields CDR1 SEHNR and CDR2 FQNEAQ (reference sequence). This CDR3 has 14 residues. V lost 5 bases and J lost 2; bases outside the gene matches: 3.

CDR3 sequence reads: CSVGTGDFSEQYF. CDR3 in DNA: TGCAGCGTTGGGACAGGCGATTTTTCCGAGCAGTACTTC. J is TRBJ2-7 and V is TRBV29-1; 7 nucleotides align to TRBD1. Unmatched junction bases numbered 9, after V lost 4 bases and J lost 6 bases. The CDR3 covers 13 residues. Germline V gene data show CDR1 as SQVTM and CDR2 as ANQGSEA.

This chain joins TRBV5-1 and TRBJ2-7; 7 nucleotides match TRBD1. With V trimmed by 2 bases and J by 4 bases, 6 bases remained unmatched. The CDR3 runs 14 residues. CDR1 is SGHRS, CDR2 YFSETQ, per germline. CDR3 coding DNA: TGCGCCAGCAGCTTTACCCCAGGGGGATACGAGCAGTACTTC. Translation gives CASSFTPGGYEQYF.

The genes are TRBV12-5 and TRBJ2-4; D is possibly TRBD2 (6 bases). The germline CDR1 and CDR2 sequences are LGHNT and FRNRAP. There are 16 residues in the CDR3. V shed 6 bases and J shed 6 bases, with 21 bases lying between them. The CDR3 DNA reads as TGTGCTAGTGGCCCCACCGCGGCGGGGCTGATAAACATTCAGTACTTC. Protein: CASGPTAAGLINIQYF.

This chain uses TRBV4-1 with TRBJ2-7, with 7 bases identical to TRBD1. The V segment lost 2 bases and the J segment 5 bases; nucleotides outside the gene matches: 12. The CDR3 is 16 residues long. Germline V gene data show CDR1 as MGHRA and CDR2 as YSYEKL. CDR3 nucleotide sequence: TGCGCCAGCAGCCAAACCACAGGGGCCGGGTATAACGAGCAGTACTTC. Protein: CASSQTTGAGYNEQYF.

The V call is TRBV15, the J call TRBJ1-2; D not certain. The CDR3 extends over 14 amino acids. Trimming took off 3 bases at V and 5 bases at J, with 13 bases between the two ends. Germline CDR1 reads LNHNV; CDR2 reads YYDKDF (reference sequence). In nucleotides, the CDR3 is TGTGCCACCAGCAGGGTTTACTCGAAGTATGGCTACACCTTC. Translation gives CATSRVYSKYGYTF.

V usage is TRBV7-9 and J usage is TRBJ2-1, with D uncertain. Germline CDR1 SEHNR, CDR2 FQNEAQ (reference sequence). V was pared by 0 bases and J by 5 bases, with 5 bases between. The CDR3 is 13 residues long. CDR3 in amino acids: CASSLAQHNEQFF. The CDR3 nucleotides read TGTGCCAGCAGCTTAGCGCAGCACAATGAGCAGTTCTTC.

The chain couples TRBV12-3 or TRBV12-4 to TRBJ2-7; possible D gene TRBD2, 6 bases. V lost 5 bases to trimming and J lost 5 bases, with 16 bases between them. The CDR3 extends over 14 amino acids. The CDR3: CASSLRRVTNEQYF. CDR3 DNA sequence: TGTGCCAGCAGTCTCCGGAGGGTTACGAACGAGCAGTACTTC.

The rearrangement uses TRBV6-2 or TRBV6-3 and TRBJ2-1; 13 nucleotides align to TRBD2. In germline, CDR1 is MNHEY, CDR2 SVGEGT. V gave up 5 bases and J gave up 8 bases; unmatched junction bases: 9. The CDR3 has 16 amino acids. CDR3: CASSPHRLAGGYEQFF. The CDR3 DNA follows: TGTGCCAGCAGTCCCCACCGACTAGCGGGGGGTTATGAGCAGTTCTTC.

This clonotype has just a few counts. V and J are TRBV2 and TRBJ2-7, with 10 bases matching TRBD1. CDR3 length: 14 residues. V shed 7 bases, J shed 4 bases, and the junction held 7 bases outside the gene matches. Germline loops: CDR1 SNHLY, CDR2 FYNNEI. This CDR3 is CASTQDRGRYEQYF. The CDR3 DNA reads TGTGCCAGCACCCAAGACAGGGGGCGGTACGAGCAGTACTTC.

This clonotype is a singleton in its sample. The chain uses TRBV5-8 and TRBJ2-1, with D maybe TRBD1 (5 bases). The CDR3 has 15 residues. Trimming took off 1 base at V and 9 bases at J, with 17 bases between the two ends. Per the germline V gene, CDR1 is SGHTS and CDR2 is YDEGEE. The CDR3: CASSLSGLSQGEQFF. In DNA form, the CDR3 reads TGTGCCAGCAGCTTGAGTGGGCTCAGTCAGGGTGAGCAGTTCTTC.

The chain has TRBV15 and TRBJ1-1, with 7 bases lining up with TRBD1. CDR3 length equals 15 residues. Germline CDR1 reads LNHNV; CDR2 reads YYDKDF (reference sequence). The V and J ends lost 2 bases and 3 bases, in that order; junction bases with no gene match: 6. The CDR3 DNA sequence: TGTGCCACCAGCAGACGACAGGGATACGACACTGAAGCTTTCTTT. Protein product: CATSRRQGYDTEAFF.

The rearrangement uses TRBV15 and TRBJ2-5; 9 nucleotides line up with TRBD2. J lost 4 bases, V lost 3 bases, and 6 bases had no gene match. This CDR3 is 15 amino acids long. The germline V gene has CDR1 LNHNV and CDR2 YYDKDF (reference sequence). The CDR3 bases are TGTGCCACCAGCAGCGCGGGAGGGGATCGAGAGACCCAGTACTTC. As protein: CATSSAGGDRETQYF.

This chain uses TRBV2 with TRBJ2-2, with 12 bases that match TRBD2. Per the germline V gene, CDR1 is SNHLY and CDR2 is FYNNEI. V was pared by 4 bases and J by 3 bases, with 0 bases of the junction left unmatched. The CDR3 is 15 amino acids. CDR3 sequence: CASSGLAGDTGELFF. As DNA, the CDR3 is TGTGCCAGCAGTGGACTAGCGGGAGACACCGGGGAGCTGTTTTTT.

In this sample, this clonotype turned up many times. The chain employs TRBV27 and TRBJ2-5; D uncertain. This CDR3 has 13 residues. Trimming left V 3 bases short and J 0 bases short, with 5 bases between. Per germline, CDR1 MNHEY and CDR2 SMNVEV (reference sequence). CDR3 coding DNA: TGTGCCAGCAGTTTGAAATACCAAGAGACCCAGTACTTC. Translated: CASSLKYQETQYF.

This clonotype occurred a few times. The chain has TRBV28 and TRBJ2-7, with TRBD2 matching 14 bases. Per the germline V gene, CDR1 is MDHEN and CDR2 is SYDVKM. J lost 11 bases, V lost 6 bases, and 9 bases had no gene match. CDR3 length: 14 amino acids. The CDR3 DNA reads TGTGCCAGCAGACCGGGACTAGCGGGAGAAAGGGAGTACTTC. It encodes CASRPGLAGEREYF.

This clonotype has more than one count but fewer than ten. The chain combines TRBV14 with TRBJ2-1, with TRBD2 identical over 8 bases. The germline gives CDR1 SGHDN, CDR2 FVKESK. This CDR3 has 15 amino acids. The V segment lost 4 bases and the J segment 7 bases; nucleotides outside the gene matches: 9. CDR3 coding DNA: TGTGCCAGCAGCCCCGGGAGGGGGGCAGGGAATGAGCAGTTCTTC. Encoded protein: CASSPGRGAGNEQFF.

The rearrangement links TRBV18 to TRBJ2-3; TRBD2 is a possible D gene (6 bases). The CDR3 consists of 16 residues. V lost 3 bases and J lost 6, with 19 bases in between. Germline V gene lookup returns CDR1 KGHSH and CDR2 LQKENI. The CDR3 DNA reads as TGTGCCAGCTCACCCGCGGGACTTCCAATTAGGGATACGCAGTATTTT. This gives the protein CASSPAGLPIRDTQYF.